The rows below give T cell receptor beta chains drawn from one sample of a study of T-cell memory formation after mild COVID-19. TCRdb itself ran the 5' RACE reads through MiXCR, one entry per CDR3 protein. The sample shows about 140,000 distinct CDR3 sequences, about 19% of them seen only once. The specimen was PBMCs or a T cell subset sorted from them (not recorded which). Receptors were obtained from an adult woman who had mild COVID-19 (a few samples of this study predate the infection). Cell type and time point are not known. CDR3s leave out the opening cysteine and the closing phenylalanine or tryptophan. The D gene is left open where the match is weak.

V gene: TRBV12-3/TRBV12-4; D gene: -; J gene: TRBJ2-4; CDR3 protein: ASSPEGTKNIQY
V gene: TRBV7-8; D gene: TRBD2; J gene: TRBJ2-1; CDR3 protein: ASSVGTSGENEQF
V gene: TRBV5-5; D gene: -; J gene: TRBJ2-3; CDR3 protein: ASSFEPTDTQY
V gene: TRBV4-1; D gene: -; J gene: TRBJ2-3; CDR3 protein: ASSQGREIGAQY
V gene: TRBV10-3; D gene: TRBD1; J gene: TRBJ2-1; CDR3 protein: AISRDRGNEQF
V gene: TRBV7-2; D gene: TRBD1; J gene: TRBJ2-1; CDR3 protein: ASSLGDRAEQF
V gene: TRBV5-4; D gene: TRBD2; J gene: TRBJ2-3; CDR3 protein: ASSTSGGRRTDTQY
V gene: TRBV19; D gene: -; J gene: TRBJ2-5; CDR3 protein: ASSTRLLSETQY
V gene: TRBV12-3/TRBV12-4; D gene: TRBD1; J gene: TRBJ1-2; CDR3 protein: ASRPESGTGDGYT
V gene: TRBV5-5; D gene: -; J gene: TRBJ1-4; CDR3 protein: ASSHSPLTEKLF
V gene: TRBV5-1; D gene: -; J gene: TRBJ1-1; CDR3 protein: AIHRARDTEAF
V gene: TRBV5-1; D gene: -; J gene: TRBJ1-2; CDR3 protein: ASSSDGFYGYT
V gene: TRBV30; D gene: TRBD2; J gene: TRBJ2-3; CDR3 protein: AWGLASTDTQY
V gene: TRBV27; D gene: -; J gene: TRBJ2-7; CDR3 protein: ASSLHGTVLSYEQY
V gene: TRBV6-6; D gene: -; J gene: TRBJ2-3; CDR3 protein: ASARGLSTDTQY
V gene: TRBV29-1; D gene: -; J gene: TRBJ2-5; CDR3 protein: SPRSGETQY
V gene: TRBV7-9; D gene: TRBD2; J gene: TRBJ2-7; CDR3 protein: ASSKWASGSYEQY
V gene: TRBV3-1; D gene: -; J gene: TRBJ2-7; CDR3 protein: ASGDYEQY
V gene: TRBV3-1; D gene: -; J gene: TRBJ1-2; CDR3 protein: ASSQEFTLGNYGYT
V gene: TRBV12-3/TRBV12-4; D gene: -; J gene: TRBJ2-7; CDR3 protein: ASRPNHHSGEQY
V gene: TRBV4-3; D gene: TRBD1; J gene: TRBJ2-7; CDR3 protein: ASSQRTGNEQY
V gene: TRBV20-1; D gene: TRBD2; J gene: TRBJ2-1; CDR3 protein: SVGLAEGEQF
V gene: TRBV24-1; D gene: -; J gene: TRBJ2-1; CDR3 protein: ATSDLGVGNEQF
V gene: TRBV24-1; D gene: TRBD1; J gene: TRBJ1-5; CDR3 protein: ATSDPRGGGSNQPQH
V gene: TRBV12-3/TRBV12-4; D gene: -; J gene: TRBJ1-6; CDR3 protein: ASSSTINSPLH
V gene: TRBV6-2/TRBV6-3; D gene: -; J gene: TRBJ1-6; CDR3 protein: ASSYARDGSPLH
V gene: TRBV24-1; D gene: TRBD1; J gene: TRBJ2-2; CDR3 protein: ATSPTTGTGVTTGELF
V gene: TRBV9; D gene: TRBD2; J gene: TRBJ2-1; CDR3 protein: ASSLTGGRDNEQF
V gene: TRBV29-1; D gene: TRBD1; J gene: TRBJ1-1; CDR3 protein: SVSDRAEAF
V gene: TRBV6-1; D gene: -; J gene: TRBJ2-1; CDR3 protein: ASRLGTSIDYNEQF
V gene: TRBV5-1; D gene: -; J gene: TRBJ1-1; CDR3 protein: ASRDGGRMNTEAF
V gene: TRBV14; D gene: -; J gene: TRBJ2-7; CDR3 protein: ASSHLSGAGEQY
V gene: TRBV6-2/TRBV6-3; D gene: -; J gene: TRBJ2-2; CDR3 protein: ASSPQNTGELF
V gene: TRBV5-4; D gene: -; J gene: TRBJ2-1; CDR3 protein: ASSPWERNEQF
V gene: TRBV7-9; D gene: -; J gene: TRBJ1-2; CDR3 protein: ASSHLGGGYT
V gene: TRBV7-3; D gene: TRBD2; J gene: TRBJ2-1; CDR3 protein: ASSFVAGKYNEQF
V gene: TRBV7-9; D gene: -; J gene: TRBJ2-7; CDR3 protein: ASSQSSEQY
V gene: TRBV18; D gene: -; J gene: TRBJ1-1; CDR3 protein: ASSPGIGTNEAF
V gene: TRBV6-2/TRBV6-3; D gene: TRBD2; J gene: TRBJ2-7; CDR3 protein: ASSYSTSGRDEQY
V gene: TRBV25-1; D gene: -; J gene: TRBJ2-7; CDR3 protein: ASSGGQSSYEQY
V gene: TRBV7-9; D gene: -; J gene: TRBJ1-4; CDR3 protein: ASSFLGDTNEKLF
V gene: TRBV11-2; D gene: -; J gene: TRBJ2-1; CDR3 protein: ASSLIVPINEQF
V gene: TRBV24-1; D gene: TRBD2; J gene: TRBJ2-1; CDR3 protein: ATSDLRRGSSYNEQF
V gene: TRBV7-9; D gene: TRBD1; J gene: TRBJ1-5; CDR3 protein: ASSGQGPNQPQH
V gene: TRBV20-1; D gene: -; J gene: TRBJ1-4; CDR3 protein: SASAGPDEKLF
V gene: TRBV6-5; D gene: -; J gene: TRBJ2-5; CDR3 protein: ASSYGGHQETQY
V gene: TRBV6-2/TRBV6-3; D gene: -; J gene: TRBJ1-3; CDR3 protein: ASRRGSGNTIY
V gene: TRBV11-2; D gene: TRBD2; J gene: TRBJ2-2; CDR3 protein: ASSLGGLAGAGELF
V gene: TRBV25-1; D gene: TRBD2; J gene: TRBJ2-1; CDR3 protein: ASSESLGKTSSSYNEQF
V gene: TRBV30; D gene: -; J gene: TRBJ1-2; CDR3 protein: ACIPHSFTISGYT
V gene: TRBV20-1; D gene: -; J gene: TRBJ2-3; CDR3 protein: SAPDRGREKDTQY
V gene: TRBV9; D gene: -; J gene: TRBJ2-4; CDR3 protein: ASSVGVRGKNIQY